The next 27 T cell receptor beta chains were all read from a single sample in a study of blood T cell repertoires in COVID-19. Sequencing was performed with immunoSEQ multiplex PCR; in TCRdb, only in-frame clones are kept and a portion is missing. Of approximately 160,000 clones listed, around 80% are singletons. Sequencing was carried out using peripheral blood. These receptors originate from a woman aged 50 to 60 in a cohort sampled during active or convalescent COVID-19.

The V gene is TRBV30, the J gene TRBJ1-4; D is undetermined. Germline V CDR1 and CDR2: GTSNPN, SVGIG (reference sequence). The V gene lost 1 base and the J gene lost 8 bases, with 17 bases spanning the gap. This CDR3 spans 15 amino acids. The CDR3 reads CAWSAAEPGSEKLFF. The CDR3 nucleotides are TGTGCCTGGAGTGCGGCGGAGCCTGGGAGCGAAAAACTGTTTTTT.

The chain carries TRBV3-1 (or the pseudogene TRBV3-2) and TRBJ1-5, with D possibly being TRBD1 (5 bases). The CDR3 loop spans 16 amino acids. Trimming stripped 2 bases from V and 5 bases from J, with 16 bases between. Germline CDR1 and CDR2: LGHDT and YNNKEL (reference sequence). Here the CDR3 DNA reads TGTGCCAGCAGCCAAACCGCGCAAGGGGAAGATCAGCCCCAGCATTTT. It translates to CASSQTAQGEDQPQHF.

The V call is TRBV7-2, the J call TRBJ1-5; D not resolved. The ends were cut back, 2 bases at V and 0 bases at J, with 11 bases in the middle. CDR1 is SGHTA and CDR2 is FQGNSA in the germline V gene. CDR3 length: 16 amino acids. In nucleotides, the CDR3 is TGTGCCAGCAGCTTACTGGCCGCGGATAGCAATCAGCCCCAGCATTTT. Translation: CASSLLAADSNQPQHF.

The chain combines TRBV24-1 with TRBJ1-6; D perhaps matches TRBD1 (6 bases). V lost 6 bases to trimming and J lost 8 bases, with 10 bases between them. Germline V gene data show CDR1 as KGHDR and CDR2 as SFDVKD. This CDR3 comprises 13 residues. The CDR3 DNA follows: TGTGCCACCAGTAGAGGGGGGGATTCACCCCTCCACTTT. Its protein product is CATSRGGDSPLHF.

This sequence joins TRBV29-1 and TRBJ1-2; 7 bases match TRBD1. V lost 6 bases to trimming and J lost 3 bases; unmatched junction nucleotides: 10. The CDR3 totals 14 residues. Germline CDR1 SQVTM, CDR2 ANQGSEA. CDR3 sequence (DNA): TGCAGCGTCCAATTCGTAACAGGGGACTATGGCTACACCTTC. Protein product: CSVQFVTGDYGYTF.

This clone was seen once. The chain uses TRBV7-3 and TRBJ1-1; D is unclear. This CDR3 is built from 16 residues. The V gene's germline CDR1 is SGHTA and CDR2 FQGTGA. The V and J ends lost 4 bases and 4 bases respectively, with 19 bases between them. The CDR3 nucleotides read TGTGCCAGCAGCTCCGGGATGTCGGGGTCTGGCACTGAAGCTTTCTTT. Its protein product is CASSSGMSGSGTEAFF. Full variable domain (rest looked up from reference TRBV7-3 and TRBJ1-1): GAGVSQTPSNKVTEKGKYVELRCDPISGHTALYWYRQSLGQGPEFLIYFQGTGAADDSGLPNDRFFAVRPEGSVSTLKIQRTERGDSAVYLCASSSGMSGSGTEAFFGQGTRLTVV.

The rearrangement joins TRBV4-3 to TRBJ1-2, with a weak D call TRBD1 (5 bases). The V and J ends lost 1 base and 5 bases respectively, with 14 bases between them. CDR3 length equals 15 residues. From germline, CDR1 is LGHNA and CDR2 YSLEER. CDR3 amino acids: CASSQGGASVYGYTF. The CDR3 DNA is TGCGCCAGCAGCCAAGGCGGGGCCTCAGTTTATGGCTACACCTTC.

This clone was seen only a few times. The chain has TRBV27 and TRBJ2-7; 13 nucleotides agree with TRBD2. Germline V CDR1 and CDR2: MNHEY, SMNVEV (reference sequence). The CDR3 covers 15 residues. With V trimmed by 7 bases and J by 3 bases, 6 bases remained unmatched. The CDR3 bases are TGTGCCAGCACCTCGGGACTAGCGGGGTACTACGAGCAGTACTTC. Encoded protein: CASTSGLAGYYEQYF.

J is TRBJ1-2 and V is TRBV10-2; D remains ambiguous. V was shortened by 0 bases and J by 6 bases, with 11 bases between the two germline ends. CDR3 length equals 14 residues. From germline, CDR1 is WSHSY and CDR2 SAAADI. The CDR3 sequence is CASSESITFHGYTF. The CDR3 bases are TGCGCCAGCAGTGAGTCGATTACATTCCATGGCTACACCTTC.

The chain joins TRBV29-1 to TRBJ2-1; tentative D call: TRBD2 (6 bases). In germline, CDR1 is SQVTM, CDR2 ANQGSEA. The germline V and J ends were trimmed by 3 bases and 1 base, with 13 bases remaining between them. The CDR3 runs 15 residues. The CDR3 sequence is CSVELGTQSYNEQFF. CDR3 DNA: TGCAGCGTTGAGTTAGGGACTCAGTCCTACAATGAGCAGTTCTTC.

The rearrangement uses TRBV9 and TRBJ1-2, with 7 bases aligning to TRBD1. The V segment lost 3 bases and the J segment 4 bases; nucleotides outside the gene matches: 6. The CDR3 extends over 14 amino acids. Germline CDR1 and CDR2: SGDLS and YYNGEE. The CDR3 sequence is CASSAQGDSYGYTF. Here the CDR3 DNA reads TGTGCCAGCAGCGCCCAGGGGGACAGCTATGGCTACACCTTC.

V usage is TRBV19 and J usage is TRBJ2-4; TRBD2 is a possible D gene (5 bases). This CDR3 contains 14 residues. Germline V gene sequence: CDR1 LNHDA, CDR2 SQIVND (reference sequence). V was pared by 3 bases and J by 4 bases, with 10 bases between. CDR3 protein: CASSIGVGKNIQYF. The CDR3 DNA reads as TGTGCCAGTAGTATCGGGGTCGGGAAAAACATTCAGTACTTC.

This clone appeared a few times. This rearrangement joins TRBV6-5 to TRBJ1-2; D is undetermined. The germline V and J ends were trimmed by 2 bases and 1 base, with 2 bases remaining between them. This CDR3 spans 12 amino acids. Germline assignment: CDR1 MNHEY and CDR2 SVGAGI. The CDR3 sequence: CASSYRNYGYTF. The CDR3 DNA reads as TGTGCCAGCAGTTACCGTAACTATGGCTACACCTTC.

The V and J genes are TRBV7-8 and TRBJ2-7; D perhaps matches TRBD2 (6 bases). Germline V gene data show CDR1 as SGHVS and CDR2 as FQNEAQ. With 1 base removed from V and 5 bases from J, the gap between germline ends came to 15 bases. The CDR3 is made up of 15 amino acids. The CDR3 here is CASSLGAGDTHEQYF. The CDR3 DNA reads as TGTGCCAGCAGCTTAGGAGCGGGCGATACCCACGAGCAGTACTTC.

The chain carries TRBV3-1 (or the pseudogene TRBV3-2) and TRBJ1-1, with TRBD1 as a possible D gene (6 bases). Trimming took off 6 bases at V and 2 bases at J, with 13 bases between the two ends. The germline V gene has CDR1 LGHDT and CDR2 YNNKEL (reference sequence). The CDR3 has 14 residues. CDR3 loop: CASRHGQTNTEAFF. DNA for the CDR3: TGTGCCAGCAGGCACGGACAGACTAACACTGAAGCTTTCTTT.

This clone was seen only a few times. The chain combines TRBV7-2 with TRBJ2-5; possibly TRBD2 for D (6 bases). This CDR3 contains 16 residues. Between the trimmed V and J ends, which lost 2 bases and 5 bases, there was a span of 18 bases. Germline V gives CDR1 SGHTA, CDR2 FQGNSA. The CDR3 sequence: CASSLHQLLGGETQYF. The CDR3 nucleotides read TGTGCCAGCAGCTTACATCAACTACTAGGAGGGGAGACCCAGTACTTC.

V usage is TRBV27 and J usage is TRBJ2-7, with 9 bases identical to TRBD2. J lost 1 base, V lost 4 bases, and 5 bases had no gene match. Germline V CDR1 and CDR2: MNHEY, SMNVEV (reference sequence). This CDR3 spans 15 amino acids. CDR3 sequence reads: CASSSRAGGSYEQYF. The CDR3 nucleotides are TGTGCCAGCAGTTCAAGAGCGGGGGGTTCCTACGAGCAGTACTTC.

The V call is TRBV6-5, the J call TRBJ1-6, with 7 bases fitting TRBD1. The length of the CDR3 is 15 residues. With V trimmed by 5 bases and J by 6 bases, 7 bases remained unmatched. The germline gives CDR1 MNHEY, CDR2 SVGAGI. CDR3: CASSPGTDPNSPLHF. CDR3 coding DNA: TGTGCCAGCAGTCCCGGGACAGATCCTAATTCACCCCTCCACTTT.

V is TRBV19 and J is TRBJ2-3; 11 bases are a match to TRBD2. The CDR3 consists of 18 residues. With V trimmed by 6 bases and J by 2 bases, 13 bases remained unmatched. The V gene's germline CDR1 is LNHDA and CDR2 SQIVND (reference sequence). Here the CDR3 DNA reads TGTGCCAGTAGCCGACTAGCGGGGCACCGCTATACCACAGATACGCAGTATTTT. Residues: CASSRLAGHRYTTDTQYF.

This chain links TRBV19 with TRBJ1-5, with 7 nucleotides matching TRBD1. The CDR3 is 15 amino acids. V was clipped by 5 bases and J by 1 base; unmatched bases: 5. The V gene's germline CDR1 is LNHDA and CDR2 SQIVND (reference sequence). The CDR3 loop is CASSPPGGSNQPQHF. CDR3 in DNA: TGTGCCAGTAGTCCCCCAGGGGGGAGCAATCAGCCCCAGCATTTT.

The chain joins TRBV12-5 to TRBJ1-6, with 7 bases aligning to TRBD1. The V gene end was trimmed by 7 bases and the J gene end by 1 base; junction bases not matched to a gene: 4. The CDR3 consists of 15 residues. The germline V gene has CDR1 LGHNT and CDR2 FRNRAP. The CDR3 loop is CASAPGQSYNSPLHF. DNA for the CDR3: TGTGCTAGTGCCCCGGGACAGTCCTATAATTCACCCCTCCACTTT.

This clone was counted once. The chain uses TRBV12-5 and TRBJ1-2, with a weak D call TRBD1 (5 bases). CDR3 size: 13 residues. V lost 2 bases to trimming and J lost 2 bases, with 6 bases between them. CDR1 is LGHNT and CDR2 is FRNRAP in the germline V gene. CDR3 nucleotides: TGTGCTAGTGGTTTGAAGGGGAACTATGGCTACACCTTC. This codes for CASGLKGNYGYTF.

This clone is a singleton in its sample. V gene TRBV12-5 combines with J gene TRBJ2-1, with a weak D call TRBD1 (6 bases). The ends were cut back, 7 bases at V and 9 bases at J, with 19 bases in the middle. Looked up from germline, CDR1 is LGHNT and CDR2 is FRNRAP. The CDR3 has 14 amino acids. CDR3 nucleotide sequence: TGTGCTAGTGCCCGAGAACAGGGTACGAGTGAGCAGTTCTTC. It codes for CASAREQGTSEQFF.

The chain joins TRBV6-2 or TRBV6-3 to TRBJ2-5; 7 bases are a match to TRBD1. With V trimmed by 0 bases and J by 5 bases, 3 bases remained unmatched. CDR1 and CDR2 (germline): MNHEY, SVGEGT. There are 14 residues in the CDR3. The CDR3 spells CASSYSGGWETQYF. For the CDR3, the DNA is TGTGCCAGCAGTTACTCAGGGGGCTGGGAGACCCAGTACTTC.

This chain connects TRBV29-1 to TRBJ2-7; D may be TRBD1 (6 bases). CDR3 length: 12 residues. Germline V gives CDR1 SQVTM, CDR2 ANQGSEA. Trimming shortened V by 7 bases and J by 0 bases, and 10 bases separated the two germline ends. As DNA, the CDR3 is TGCAGCGCCTGGGACAACTCCTACGAGCAGTACTTC. Amino acid sequence: CSAWDNSYEQYF.

The rearrangement uses TRBV19 and TRBJ2-3; D is unresolved. Trimming stripped 0 bases from V and 2 bases from J, with 6 bases between. Germline CDR1 is LNHDA and CDR2 is SQIVND (reference sequence). CDR3 length: 14 amino acids. CDR3 region: CASSIDPSTDTQYF. The CDR3 DNA reads as TGTGCCAGTAGTATAGATCCTTCCACAGATACGCAGTATTTT.

In its sample, this clone was seen once. The chain joins TRBV7-2 to TRBJ2-7; a weak D match, TRBD2 (5 bases). Germline assignment: CDR1 SGHTA and CDR2 FQGNSA. The CDR3 is made up of 13 amino acids. Trimming removed 1 base from V and 3 bases from J, with 7 bases in between. The CDR3 sequence: CASSLGGIYEQYF. For the CDR3, the DNA is TGTGCCAGCAGCTTAGGAGGGATCTACGAGCAGTACTTC.